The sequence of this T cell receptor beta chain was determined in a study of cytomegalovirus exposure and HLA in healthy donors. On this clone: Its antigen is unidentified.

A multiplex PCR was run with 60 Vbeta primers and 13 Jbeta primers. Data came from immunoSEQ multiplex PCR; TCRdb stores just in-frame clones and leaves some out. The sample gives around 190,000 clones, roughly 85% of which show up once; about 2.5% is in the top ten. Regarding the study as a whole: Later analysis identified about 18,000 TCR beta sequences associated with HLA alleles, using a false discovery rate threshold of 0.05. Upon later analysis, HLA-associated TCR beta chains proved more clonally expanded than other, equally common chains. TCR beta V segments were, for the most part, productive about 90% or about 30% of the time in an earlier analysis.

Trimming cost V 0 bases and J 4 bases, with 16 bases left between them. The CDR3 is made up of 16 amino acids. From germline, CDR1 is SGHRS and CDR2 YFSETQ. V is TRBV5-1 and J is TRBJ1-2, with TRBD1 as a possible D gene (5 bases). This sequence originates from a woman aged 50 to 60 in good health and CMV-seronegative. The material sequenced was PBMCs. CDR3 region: CASSLGTRATSYGYTF. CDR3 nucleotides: TGCGCCAGCAGCTTGGGAACCAGGGCAACATCCTATGGCTACACCTTC. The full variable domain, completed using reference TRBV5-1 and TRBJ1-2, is KAGVTQTPRYLIKTRGQQVTLSCSPISGHRSVSWYQQTPGQGLQFLFEYFSETQRNKGNFPGRFSGRQFSNSRSEMNVSTLELGDSALYLCASSLGTRATSYGYTFGSGTRLTVV.